These T cell receptor beta chains were read from a single sample in a study of blood T cells in healthy people across ages. A single record per CDR3 protein comes from TCRdb applying MiXCR to the 5' RACE reads. This table holds more than 1,000,000 distinct CDR3 sequences, roughly a quarter found once. This sample also belongs to another study, concerning T cells of mothers and their children.

Sequenced material: blood. Receptor source: a girl between 2 and 10 years old in good health. Both conserved end residues are part of each CDR3. Each record gives: D gene, clone size, J gene, V gene, CDR3 protein, CDR3 DNA. D genes are given only for firm matches. A clone size is listed for some rows: how often the clone was seen (once, few, many), or a class if it is expanded.

- few TRBJ1-1 TRBV7-9 CASTPMGGRAFF TGTGCCAGCACCCCCATGGGGGGACGGGCTTTCTTT
- - TRBJ2-4 TRBV6-1 CASREDIQYF TGTGCCAGCAGGGAGGACATTCAGTACTTC
- - TRBJ2-1 TRBV3-1 CASSHRERNEQFF TGTGCCAGCAGCCACCGGGAGCGCAATGAGCAGTTCTTC
- - TRBJ2-6 TRBV5-6 CASGHSGANVLTF TGTGCCAGTGGACACTCTGGGGCCAACGTCCTGACTTTC
TRBD1 few TRBJ2-7 TRBV11-2 CASSLGQGHSYEQYF TGTGCCAGCAGCTTAGGACAGGGGCACTCCTACGAGCAGTACTTC
- - TRBJ2-5 TRBV11-3 CASSARAQQETQYF TGTGCCAGCAGCGCAAGGGCACAACAAGAGACCCAGTACTTC
- - TRBJ1-4 TRBV2 CASSDEEVSGLFF TGTGCCAGCAGTGACGAGGAGGTTTCGGGACTGTTTTTT
- few TRBJ1-2 TRBV6-1 CASRGNSLSGNGYTF TGTGCCAGCAGGGGGAACAGTTTATCAGGGAATGGCTACACCTTC
TRBD2 few TRBJ2-3 TRBV19 CASFGPSGGADTQYF TGTGCCAGTTTCGGGCCTAGCGGGGGGGCAGATACGCAGTATTTT
- once TRBJ1-1 TRBV29-1 CSVDGFLQGNTEAFF TGCAGCGTTGATGGATTTCTACAGGGGAACACTGAAGCTTTCTTT
- few TRBJ2-5 TRBV7-9 CASSVRSSETQYF TGTGCCAGCTCTGTACGGTCGTCAGAGACCCAGTACTTC
- - TRBJ2-7 TRBV20-1 CSARDWDVPTYEQYF TGCAGTGCTAGAGATTGGGACGTTCCGACCTACGAGCAGTACTTC
TRBD2 - TRBJ2-1 TRBV10-3 CATVSSSGSYNEQFF TGTGCCACCGTCTCTTCTAGCGGATCCTACAATGAGCAGTTCTTC